A selection of T cell receptor beta chains follows, all from one sample in a study of long-term antiretroviral therapy in people with HIV. Some clones are missing from TCRdb's copy, which holds only in-frame ones; the method was immunoSEQ multiplex PCR. The sample has about 43,000 clones, roughly 86% seen once. Sequences were derived from unsorted PBMCs, sampled 0.1 years before starting antiretroviral therapy. These TCRs come from a woman aged 50 to 60 with HIV. The CDR3 runs from the conserved cysteine through the conserved F or W. A D gene is named only where the DNA matches it firmly. Only some rows state a clone size, as once, few, many or a class for expanded clones.

v_gene: TRBV4-3; d_gene: NA; j_gene: TRBJ2-7; abundance: NA; CDR3aa: CASSQGMGVAYEQYF; CDR3nt: TGCGCCAGCAGCCAAGGGATGGGGGTCGCCTACGAGCAGTACTTC
v_gene: TRBV11-2; d_gene: NA; j_gene: TRBJ2-1; abundance: NA; CDR3aa: CASSLDPGLINEQFF; CDR3nt: TGTGCCAGCAGCTTAGATCCAGGACTAATCAATGAGCAGTTCTTC
v_gene: TRBV5-1; d_gene: NA; j_gene: TRBJ2-3; abundance: NA; CDR3aa: CASSLVGGWADTQYF; CDR3nt: TGCGCCAGCAGCTTGGTAGGGGGTTGGGCAGATACGCAGTATTTT
v_gene: TRBV1; d_gene: NA; j_gene: TRBJ1-6; abundance: NA; CDR3aa: CTSSQEEAGERSPLHF; CDR3nt: TGCACCAGCAGCCAAGAGGAGGCAGGAGAAAGATCACCCCTCCACTTT
v_gene: TRBV7-9; d_gene: TRBD1; j_gene: TRBJ1-5; abundance: NA; CDR3aa: CASSYGQAPNQPQHF; CDR3nt: TGTGCCAGCAGCTACGGACAGGCCCCCAATCAGCCCCAGCATTTT
v_gene: TRBV11-3; d_gene: NA; j_gene: TRBJ1-2; abundance: NA; CDR3aa: CASSLERRVNGYTF; CDR3nt: TGTGCCAGCAGCTTAGAGCGCAGGGTTAACGGCTACACCTTC
v_gene: TRBV5-1; d_gene: TRBD1; j_gene: TRBJ1-1; abundance: NA; CDR3aa: CASSPDRGRIDFF; CDR3nt: TGCGCCAGCAGCCCTGACAGGGGGCGAATTGATTTCTTT
v_gene: TRBV7-7; d_gene: TRBD2; j_gene: TRBJ2-1; abundance: NA; CDR3aa: CASSLASGGRSSYNEQFF; CDR3nt: TGTGCTAGCAGCTTAGCCAGCGGGGGGAGGAGCTCCTACAATGAGCAGTTCTTC
v_gene: TRBV5-1; d_gene: NA; j_gene: TRBJ2-3; abundance: once; CDR3aa: CASSFTGDTSTDTQYF; CDR3nt: TGCGCCAGCAGCTTTACCGGGGATACTAGCACAGATACGCAGTATTTT
v_gene: TRBV7-9; d_gene: TRBD2; j_gene: TRBJ2-7; abundance: NA; CDR3aa: CASSSPDWGGYEQYF; CDR3nt: TGTGCCAGCAGCTCACCCGACTGGGGGGGCTACGAGCAGTACTTC
v_gene: TRBV18; d_gene: NA; j_gene: TRBJ1-1; abundance: once; CDR3aa: CASSPGPANTEAFF; CDR3nt: TGTGCCAGCTCACCGGGGCCGGCGAACACTGAAGCTTTCTTT
v_gene: TRBV7-9; d_gene: NA; j_gene: TRBJ1-3; abundance: NA; CDR3aa: CAAGGSSGNTIYF; CDR3nt: TGTGCCGCGGGCGGGAGCTCTGGAAACACCATATATTTT